Each of the 16 T cell receptor beta chains below was sequenced from the same sample in a study of shared clonotypes between healthy human individuals. The assay was immunoSEQ multiplex PCR, and TCRdb's table has in-frame clones only and misses some. The data hold some 2 million clones, with 85% to 95% observed a single time. The sequenced sample consisted of naive CD4+ T cells sorted from blood. Subset described: CD45RA+ positively selected. These receptors originate from a man between 18 and 35 years old in good health.

The J gene is TRBJ2-7, the V gene TRBV27, with TRBD2 identical over 8 bases. Germline CDR1 MNHEY, CDR2 SMNVEV (reference sequence). The CDR3 runs to 15 residues. With V trimmed by 5 bases and J by 4 bases, 10 bases remained unmatched. CDR3 in amino acids: CASSQSGTSLYEQYF. The CDR3 coding sequence is TGTGCCAGCAGTCAGAGCGGGACTAGTCTGTACGAGCAGTACTTC.

This chain links TRBV12-5 with TRBJ2-6, with TRBD1 identical over 12 bases. This CDR3 spans 18 amino acids. Looked up from germline, CDR1 is LGHNT and CDR2 is FRNRAP. With V trimmed by 4 bases and J by 1 base, 5 bases remained unmatched. Here the CDR3 DNA reads TGTGCTAGTGGTTCGCCGGGACAGGGGGCGTCTGGGGCCAACGTCCTGACTTTC. Protein: CASGSPGQGASGANVLTF.

For this clone: Other DNA sequences in the same sample also yield this CDR3. The chain recombines TRBV19 with TRBJ1-5; D is undetermined. V lost 3 bases and J lost 7, with 10 bases in between. This CDR3 is built from 13 residues. Germline V CDR1 and CDR2: LNHDA, SQIVND (reference sequence). This CDR3 reads CASSIRGAQPQHF. For the CDR3, the DNA is TGTGCCAGTAGTATTCGAGGAGCGCAGCCCCAGCATTTT.

The chain combines TRBV5-4 with TRBJ2-2; 8 bases line up with TRBD2. Germline trimming cut 2 bases from V and 6 bases from J; bases unmatched to any gene: 3. The CDR3 runs 14 residues. From germline, CDR1 is SGHNT and CDR2 YYREEE (reference sequence). The CDR3 protein is CASSFTGGSGELFF. CDR3 sequence (DNA): TGTGCCAGCAGCTTTACGGGAGGGTCCGGGGAGCTGTTTTTT.

V and J are TRBV27 and TRBJ2-2, with D perhaps given as TRBD1 or TRBD2 (6 bases each). Trimming shortened V by 2 bases and J by 6 bases, and 22 bases separated the two germline ends. CDR1 is MNHEY and CDR2 is SMNVEV in the germline V gene (reference sequence). CDR3 length equals 18 residues. The CDR3 DNA reads as TGTGCCAGCAGTTTAAACCCGGTGGCTGGGGGGCTCTCCGGGGAGCTGTTTTTT. Residues: CASSLNPVAGGLSGELFF.

The chain joins TRBV19 to TRBJ1-2; 9 bases match TRBD1. Per the germline V gene, CDR1 is LNHDA and CDR2 is SQIVND (reference sequence). V shed 5 bases and J 1 base; nucleotides not matched to a gene: 5. The CDR3 totals 15 residues. In DNA, the CDR3 is TGTGCCAGTAGTCCGGGGACAGGGCATAACTATGGCTACACCTTC. It yields the protein CASSPGTGHNYGYTF.

The rearrangement joins TRBV2 to TRBJ1-2; D is uncertain. There are 13 residues in the CDR3. V was shortened by 4 bases and J by 5 bases, with 11 bases between the two germline ends. Germline CDR1 and CDR2: SNHLY and FYNNEI. CDR3 sequence reads: CASSVVRNYGYTF. The DNA of the CDR3 is TGTGCCAGCAGTGTAGTCAGGAATTATGGCTACACCTTC. Variable domain in full (rest from reference TRBV2 and TRBJ1-2): EPEVTQTPSHQVTQMGQEVILRCVPISNHLYFYWYRQILGQKVEFLVSFYNNEISEKSEIFDDQFSVERPDGSNFTLKIRSTKLEDSAMYFCASSVVRNYGYTFGSGTRLTVV.

The chain uses TRBV11-2 and TRBJ2-5; D is undetermined. Per the germline V gene, CDR1 is SGHAT and CDR2 is FQNNGV. The CDR3 length is 14 residues. Trimming took 0 bases from V and 2 from J, leaving 7 bases between them. In DNA form, the CDR3 reads TGTGCCAGCAGCTTAGAATACCAGCAAGAGACCCAGTACTTC. The encoded protein is CASSLEYQQETQYF.

V gene TRBV5-1 combines with J gene TRBJ2-7; D may be TRBD1 (6 bases). CDR3 size: 15 residues. Germline V gives CDR1 SGHRS, CDR2 YFSETQ. V lost 2 bases and J lost 2, with 14 bases in between. The CDR3 nucleotides are TGCGCCAGCAGCTTCGGACAGAGTTCAACCTACGAGCAGTACTTC. This gives the protein CASSFGQSSTYEQYF.

The chain couples TRBV27 to TRBJ1-5; 8 nucleotides agree with TRBD1. The J segment lost 6 bases and the V segment lost 5 bases, leaving 6 bases of the junction unmatched. Germline V gene lookup returns CDR1 MNHEY and CDR2 SMNVEV (reference sequence). The CDR3 runs to 14 residues. The CDR3 reads CASSQDRAGQPQHF. CDR3 in DNA: TGTGCCAGCAGTCAGGACAGGGCGGGTCAGCCCCAGCATTTT.

V gene TRBV25-1 combines with J gene TRBJ1-1; no clear D gene. Germline values: CDR1 MGHDK, CDR2 SYGVNS. Between the trimmed V and J ends, which lost 4 bases and 2 bases, there was a span of 2 bases. The CDR3 totals 11 residues. The CDR3, as DNA: TGTGCCAGCAGTGCTAACACTGAAGCTTTCTTT. Translated, it gives CASSANTEAFF. Drawing the rest from reference TRBV25-1 and TRBJ1-1, the complete variable domain is EADIYQTPRYLVIGTGKKITLECSQTMGHDKMYWYQQDPGMELHLIHYSYGVNSTEKGDLSSESTVSRIRTEHFPLTLESARPSHTSQYLCASSANTEAFFGQGTRLTVV.

Comment on this clone: The same CDR3 is also encoded by other DNA sequences in this sample. This chain uses TRBV11-2 with TRBJ1-1, with D maybe TRBD1 (6 bases). Germline V gives CDR1 SGHAT, CDR2 FQNNGV. This CDR3 spans 13 amino acids. Trimming left V 1 base short and J 6 bases short, with 9 bases between. The CDR3 loop is CASSLGGGAEAFF. CDR3 nucleotide sequence: TGTGCCAGCAGCTTAGGAGGGGGGGCTGAAGCTTTCTTT.

The V gene is TRBV25-1, the J gene TRBJ2-7; possibly TRBD1 or TRBD2 for D (5 bases each). This CDR3 has 13 residues. The germline V gene has CDR1 MGHDK and CDR2 SYGVNS. V shed 9 bases and J shed 4 bases, with 16 bases lying between them. The CDR3 protein is CASSGTALYEQYF. CDR3 sequence (DNA): TGTGCCAGTTCCGGGACGGCCCTGTACGAGCAGTACTTC.

The gene calls are TRBV6-6 and TRBJ1-1; 8 nucleotides agree with TRBD1. CDR3 size: 13 residues. After removal of 6 bases from V and 3 bases from J, the junction contained 3 bases not matched to a gene. Germline-derived CDR1 and CDR2 are MNHNY and SVGAGI (reference sequence). Here the CDR3 reads CASRVQGDTEAFF. CDR3 coding DNA: TGTGCCAGCAGGGTACAGGGGGACACTGAAGCTTTCTTT.

The CDR3 sequence is CASSFISGAPDTQYF. The CDR3 region has the DNA TGTGCCAGCAGCTTTATTAGCGGGGCCCCAGATACGCAGTATTTT. The V call is TRBV5-6, the J call TRBJ2-3; 8 nucleotides agree with TRBD2. Looked up from germline, CDR1 is SGHDT and CDR2 is YYEEEE. The CDR3 has 15 residues. V trimming: 2 bases; J trimming: 4 bases; junction bases outside the gene matches: 6.

This clone has only one observation. The chain couples TRBV30 to TRBJ1-2; 9 bases line up with TRBD1. CDR3 size: 13 residues. Germline trimming cut 2 bases from V and 9 bases from J; bases unmatched to any gene: 7. Germline CDR1 GTSNPN, CDR2 SVGIG (reference sequence). CDR3 nucleotides: TGTGCCTGGAGTCTGCGGGACAGGGTACGCTACACCTTC. Its translation: CAWSLRDRVRYTF. The full variable domain, completed using reference TRBV30 and TRBJ1-2, is SQTIHQWPATLVQPVGSPLSLECTVEGTSNPNLYWYRQAAGRGLQLLFYSVGIGQISSEVPQNLSASRPQDRQFILSSKKLLLSDSGFYLCAWSLRDRVRYTFGSGTRLTVV.